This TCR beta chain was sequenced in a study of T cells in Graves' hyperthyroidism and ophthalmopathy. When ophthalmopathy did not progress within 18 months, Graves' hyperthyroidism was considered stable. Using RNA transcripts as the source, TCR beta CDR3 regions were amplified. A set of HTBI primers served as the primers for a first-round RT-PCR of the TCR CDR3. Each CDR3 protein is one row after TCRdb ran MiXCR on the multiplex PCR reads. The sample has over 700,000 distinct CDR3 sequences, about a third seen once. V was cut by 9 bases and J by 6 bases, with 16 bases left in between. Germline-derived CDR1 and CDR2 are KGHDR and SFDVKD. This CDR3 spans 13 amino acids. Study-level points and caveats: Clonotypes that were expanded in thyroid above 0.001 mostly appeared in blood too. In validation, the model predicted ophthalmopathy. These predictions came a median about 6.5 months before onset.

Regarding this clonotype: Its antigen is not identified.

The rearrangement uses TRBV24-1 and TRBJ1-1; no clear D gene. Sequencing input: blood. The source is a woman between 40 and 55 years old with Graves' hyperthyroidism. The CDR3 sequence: CATRTLDKAEAFF. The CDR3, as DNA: TGTGCCACCCGAACTTTGGATAAAGCTGAAGCTTTCTTT.